These 17 T cell receptor beta chains were sequenced from one sample in a study of blood T cell repertoires in COVID-19. TCRdb's table, derived via immunoSEQ multiplex PCR, lists solely in-frame clones and lacks some. The repertoire holds some 300,000 clones, with around 90% as singletons. Sequenced: peripheral blood. These receptors all come from a man aged 18 to 30 with active or convalescent COVID-19.

This clone was detected only a few times. The genes are TRBV7-9 and TRBJ1-2, with D uncertain. CDR1 is SEHNR, CDR2 FQNEAQ, per germline (reference sequence). V was trimmed by 4 bases and J by 8 bases, leaving 14 bases between them. The CDR3 is made up of 13 amino acids. CDR3 region: CASSSDWEWGYTF. DNA for the CDR3: TGTGCCAGCAGCTCCGACTGGGAGTGGGGCTACACCTTC.

Notes on this clone: The junction and the germline gene differ at one end; a read error may be behind it. The chain carries TRBV6-1 and TRBJ1-5; D is undetermined. The germline CDR1 and CDR2 sequences are MNHNS and SASEGT. The CDR3 totals 13 residues. CDR3 protein: CASSEVNNQPQHF. For the CDR3, the DNA is TGTGCCAGCAGCGAAGTAAACAATCAGCCCCAGCATTTT.

This chain links TRBV7-9 with TRBJ1-6, with a weak D call TRBD1 (6 bases). Germline V lookup: CDR1 SEHNR, CDR2 FQNEAQ (reference sequence). Trimming removed 4 bases at V and 7 bases at J, with 20 bases between. The CDR3 loop spans 17 amino acids. In nucleotides, the CDR3 is TGTGCCAGCAGCTCTAGTCTCCGGACAGTTGCCAATTCACCCCTCCACTTT. Its protein product is CASSSSLRTVANSPLHF.

The gene calls are TRBV27 and TRBJ2-1; 11 bases match TRBD2. CDR1 MNHEY and CDR2 SMNVEV come from the germline V gene (reference sequence). The CDR3 has 21 residues. Trimming removed 5 bases from V and 2 bases from J; junction bases left unmatched: 20. This CDR3 reads CASSRQKKWTSGLHAYNEQFF. In DNA, the CDR3 is TGTGCCAGCAGTCGTCAAAAGAAGTGGACTAGCGGGCTCCACGCCTACAATGAGCAGTTCTTC.

V is TRBV29-1 and J is TRBJ1-6; 7 bases agree with TRBD1. With 6 bases clipped from V and 7 bases from J, the junction kept 9 bases outside the gene matches. Germline CDR1 is SQVTM and CDR2 is ANQGSEA. CDR3 length: 14 amino acids. The CDR3 DNA reads TGCAGCGTCCGGACGACAGGGAGAAATTCACCCCTCCACTTT. It encodes CSVRTTGRNSPLHF.

This chain connects TRBV6-6 to TRBJ2-7; 7 nucleotides align to TRBD1. The CDR3 contains 17 residues. V was pared by 6 bases and J by 0 bases, with 14 bases of the junction left unmatched. CDR1 MNHNY and CDR2 SVGAGI come from the germline V gene (reference sequence). This CDR3 reads CASSRGTDYPDSYEQYF. DNA of the CDR3: TGTGCCAGCAGCCGAGGGACAGACTATCCGGACTCCTACGAGCAGTACTTC.

This clone was detected once. The V gene is TRBV7-2, the J gene TRBJ2-7; 8 positions agree with TRBD1. CDR1 is SGHTA and CDR2 is FQGNSA in the germline V gene. CDR3 length: 14 residues. Losses at the gene ends were 5 bases for V and 2 bases for J; bases not matched to a gene: 5. The CDR3, as DNA: TGTGCCAGCAGCACTAGGACAGGGACCTACGAGCAGTACTTC. Its translation: CASSTRTGTYEQYF. Filled out from reference TRBV7-2 and TRBJ2-7, the complete variable domain reads GAGVSQSPSNKVTEKGKDVELRCDPISGHTALYWYRQSLGQGLEFLIYFQGNSAPDKSGLPSDRFSAERTGGSVSTLTIQRTQQEDSAVYLCASSTRTGTYEQYFGPGTRLTVT.

The CDR3 spells CASRDRGGDQPQHF. Here the CDR3 DNA reads TGTGCCAGCAGAGACAGGGGTGGGGATCAGCCCCAGCATTTT. The rearrangement joins TRBV6-1 to TRBJ1-5, with 8 bases aligning to TRBD1. Trimming removed 6 bases from V and 5 bases from J; junction bases left unmatched: 6. Germline V CDR1 and CDR2: MNHNS, SASEGT. The CDR3 is 14 amino acids.

This chain connects TRBV7-9 to TRBJ1-2; D is uncertain. V was trimmed by 5 bases and J by 0 bases, leaving 13 bases between them. Germline CDR1 SEHNR, CDR2 FQNEAQ (reference sequence). The CDR3 sequence is 15 residues long. The CDR3 bases are TGTGCCAGCAGCCAACTTGACACAACTAACTATGGCTACACCTTC. Protein product: CASSQLDTTNYGYTF. Filled out from reference TRBV7-9 and TRBJ1-2, the complete variable domain reads DTGVSQNPRHKITKRGQNVTFRCDPISEHNRLYWYRQTLGQGPEFLTYFQNEAQLEKSRLLSDRFSAERPKGSFSTLEIQRTEQGDSAMYLCASSQLDTTNYGYTFGSGTRLTVV.

The V and J genes are TRBV6-6 and TRBJ2-2; D is undetermined. CDR3 length: 11 amino acids. The germline gives CDR1 MNHNY, CDR2 SVGAGI (reference sequence). Trimming took off 6 bases at V and 4 bases at J, with 3 bases between the two ends. CDR3 DNA: TGTGCCAGCAGCCGCACCGGGGAGCTGTTTTTT. Its translation is CASSRTGELFF.

This sequence joins TRBV11-2 and TRBJ1-4; D may be TRBD1 (6 bases). The germline V and J ends were trimmed by 5 bases and 10 bases, with 17 bases remaining between them. The CDR3 covers 14 residues. Germline CDR1 and CDR2: SGHAT and FQNNGV. The CDR3 DNA is TGTGCCAGCAGCCTTCGACAGGAACGGGGAAAACTGTTTTTT. It specifies CASSLRQERGKLFF. Based on the CDR3 plus reference TRBV11-2 and TRBJ1-4, the full variable domain is EAGVAQSPRYKIIEKRQSVAFWCNPISGHATLYWYQQILGQGPKLLIQFQNNGVVDDSQLPKDRFSAERLKGVDSTLKIQPAKLEDSAVYLCASSLRQERGKLFFGSGTQLSVL.

V usage is TRBV9 and J usage is TRBJ1-2, with a tentative D call TRBD1 (5 bases). V shed 6 bases and J shed 4 bases, with 19 bases lying between them. The CDR3 sequence is 15 residues long. Per the germline V gene, CDR1 is SGDLS and CDR2 is YYNGEE. The DNA of the CDR3 is TGTGCCAGCACCCCGTTCCGGGGCGGGGGCTATGGCTACACCTTC. Translation gives CASTPFRGGGYGYTF.

This rearrangement joins TRBV5-1 to TRBJ1-2; tentatively, D is TRBD1 (5 bases). CDR3 size: 14 residues. Germline values: CDR1 SGHRS, CDR2 YFSETQ. Trimming cost V 5 bases and J 4 bases, with 15 bases left between them. CDR3 region: CASSSQGSGYGYTF. The CDR3 nucleotides read TGCGCCAGCAGTAGTCAGGGCTCGGGCTATGGCTACACCTTC.

The chain is built from TRBV7-9 and TRBJ2-1, with 7 bases aligning to TRBD2. The CDR3 has 12 residues. Germline V gene lookup returns CDR1 SEHNR and CDR2 FQNEAQ (reference sequence). Germline trimming cut 4 bases from V and 15 bases from J; bases unmatched to any gene: 9. DNA for the CDR3: TGTGCCAGCAGCTCCATAACTAGCGTGCCGTTCTTC. Its translation is CASSSITSVPFF.

The chain couples TRBV27 to TRBJ2-7, with TRBD1 matching over 7 bases. CDR1 is MNHEY, CDR2 SMNVEV, per germline (reference sequence). The CDR3 consists of 14 residues. The ends lost 5 bases at V and 2 bases at J; junction bases unmatched: 6. Here the CDR3 DNA reads TGTGCCAGCAGTGAACGGACAGGAACCTACGAGCAGTACTTC. Protein product: CASSERTGTYEQYF.

The rearrangement links TRBV5-1 to TRBJ2-5, with 12 bases fitting TRBD1. The ends lost 4 bases at V and 5 bases at J; junction bases unmatched: 12. Per germline, CDR1 SGHRS and CDR2 YFSETQ. This CDR3 region has 17 residues. The CDR3 sequence: CASSDPSGTGGWETQYF. Here the CDR3 DNA reads TGCGCCAGCAGCGATCCAAGTGGGACAGGGGGCTGGGAGACCCAGTACTTC. Complete variable domain (other parts from reference TRBV5-1 and TRBJ2-5): KAGVTQTPRYLIKTRGQQVTLSCSPISGHRSVSWYQQTPGQGLQFLFEYFSETQRNKGNFPGRFSGRQFSNSRSEMNVSTLELGDSALYLCASSDPSGTGGWETQYFGPGTRLLVL.

The CDR3 coding sequence is TGTGCCAGCAGCTTAGCTAGCGGGTCCTACGAGCAGTACTTC. Translating it yields CASSLASGSYEQYF. The V and J genes are TRBV7-2 and TRBJ2-7, with 7 bases identical to TRBD2. This CDR3 comprises 14 residues. CDR1 SGHTA and CDR2 FQGNSA come from the germline V gene. J lost 1 base, V lost 0 bases, and 0 bases had no gene match.